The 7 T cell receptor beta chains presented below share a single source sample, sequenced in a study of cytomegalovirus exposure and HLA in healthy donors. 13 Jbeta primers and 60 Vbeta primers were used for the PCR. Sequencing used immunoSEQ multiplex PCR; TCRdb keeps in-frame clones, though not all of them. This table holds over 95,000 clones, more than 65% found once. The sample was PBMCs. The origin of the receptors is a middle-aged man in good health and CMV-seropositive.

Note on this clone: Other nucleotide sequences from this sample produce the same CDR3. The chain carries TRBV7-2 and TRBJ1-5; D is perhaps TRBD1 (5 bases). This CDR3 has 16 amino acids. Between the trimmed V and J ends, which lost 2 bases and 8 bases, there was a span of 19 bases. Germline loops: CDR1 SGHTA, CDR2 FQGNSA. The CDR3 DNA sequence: TGTGCCAGCAGCTTAATGCGAGGAGGGGTGGGTGAGCCCCAGCATTTT. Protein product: CASSLMRGGVGEPQHF.

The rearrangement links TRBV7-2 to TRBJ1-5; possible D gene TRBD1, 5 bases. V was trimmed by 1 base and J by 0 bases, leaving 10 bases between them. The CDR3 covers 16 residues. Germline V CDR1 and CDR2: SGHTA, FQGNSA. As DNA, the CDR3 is TGTGCCAGCAGCTTAGTAGGGCAGGGTAGCAATCAGCCCCAGCATTTT. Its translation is CASSLVGQGSNQPQHF.

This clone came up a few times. The CDR3 protein is CSGGQRTDYNEQFF. Here the CDR3 DNA reads TGCAGCGGCGGACAGCGGACGGACTACAATGAGCAGTTCTTC. This chain connects TRBV29-1 to TRBJ2-1, with D tentatively TRBD1 (6 bases). There are 14 residues in the CDR3. The germline CDR1 and CDR2 sequences are SQVTM and ANQGSEA. V lost 7 bases and J lost 3, with 16 bases in between.

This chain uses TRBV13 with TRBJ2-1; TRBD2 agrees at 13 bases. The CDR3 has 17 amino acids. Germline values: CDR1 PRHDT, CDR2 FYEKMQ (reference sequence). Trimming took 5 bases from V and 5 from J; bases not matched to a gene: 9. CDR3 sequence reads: CASSTLLAGGLNNEQFF. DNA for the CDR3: TGTGCCAGCAGCACCCTACTAGCGGGGGGGCTAAACAATGAGCAGTTCTTC.

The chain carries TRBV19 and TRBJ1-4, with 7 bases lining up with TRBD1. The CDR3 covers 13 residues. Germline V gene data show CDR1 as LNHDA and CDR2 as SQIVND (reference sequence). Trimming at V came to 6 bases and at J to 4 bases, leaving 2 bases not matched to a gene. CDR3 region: CASRRDSNEKLFF. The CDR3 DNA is TGTGCCAGTAGGCGGGACAGTAATGAAAAACTGTTTTTT. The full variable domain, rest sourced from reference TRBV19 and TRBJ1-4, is DGGITQSPKYLFRKEGQNVTLSCEQNLNHDAMYWYRQDPGQGLRLIYYSQIVNDFQKGDIAEGYSVSREKKESFPLTVTSAQKNPTAFYLCASRRDSNEKLFFGSGTQLSVL.

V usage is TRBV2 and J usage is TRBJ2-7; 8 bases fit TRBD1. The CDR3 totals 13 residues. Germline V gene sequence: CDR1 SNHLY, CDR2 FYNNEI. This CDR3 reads CAHSTGGISEQYF. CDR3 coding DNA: TGTGCACATTCAACAGGGGGGATTTCCGAGCAGTACTTC.

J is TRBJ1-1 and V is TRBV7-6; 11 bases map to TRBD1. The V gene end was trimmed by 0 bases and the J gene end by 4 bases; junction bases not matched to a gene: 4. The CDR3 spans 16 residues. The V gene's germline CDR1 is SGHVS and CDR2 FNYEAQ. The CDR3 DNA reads TGTGCCAGCAGCTTAGCTGGGGACAGGGGGTTCACTGAAGCTTTCTTT. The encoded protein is CASSLAGDRGFTEAFF.